The count of the clone carrying this T cell receptor (beta chain) is one. Seattle patients were enrolled during active infection and followed longitudinally. This entry comes from a study of blood T cell repertoires in COVID-19. Profiled with immunoSEQ multiplex PCR; TCRdb holds only in-frame clones, not every one. The repertoire has about 370,000 clones, roughly nine tenths of them found once; the top ten carry under 4%. Sequencing input: peripheral blood. The sequence was obtained from a woman aged 25 to 45 with COVID-19, enrolled during active disease.

This CDR3 reads CASSQDLTGETQYF. CDR3 DNA: TGCGCCAGCAGCCAAGATCTAACTGGAGAGACCCAGTACTTC. This chain links TRBV4-1 with TRBJ2-5; D not certain. The germline gives CDR1 MGHRA, CDR2 YSYEKL. The CDR3 extends over 14 amino acids. Trimming left V 0 bases short and J 4 bases short, with 9 bases between.